A selection of T cell receptor beta chains follows, all from one sample in a study of blood T cell repertoires in COVID-19. The data were produced by immunoSEQ multiplex PCR, yet TCRdb's version contains in-frame clones alone and is incomplete. The profile shows over 200,000 clones, 87% of them singletons. Material for sequencing was peripheral blood. The receptors shown here come from a man in his forties with active or convalescent COVID-19. Both conserved end residues are part of each CDR3. The D gene is left open where the match is weak. Clone size is given for some rows only: seen once, a few or many times, or a class if the clone is expanded.

d_call: NA
j_call: TRBJ2-4
clone_size: once
v_call: TRBV18
cdr3_aa: CASSRSPGAKNIQYF
cdr3_nt: TGTGCCAGCTCACGGTCACCGGGAGCCAAAAACATTCAGTACTTC

d_call: NA
j_call: TRBJ2-7
clone_size: NA
v_call: TRBV3-1/TRBV3-2
cdr3_aa: CASSQGALYEQYF
cdr3_nt: TGTGCCAGCAGCCAAGGAGCCTTATACGAGCAGTACTTC

d_call: NA
j_call: TRBJ1-2
clone_size: NA
v_call: TRBV12-3/TRBV12-4
cdr3_aa: CASADPGYGYTF
cdr3_nt: TGTGCCAGTGCCGACCCGGGCTATGGCTACACCTTC

d_call: TRBD1
j_call: TRBJ2-1
clone_size: once
v_call: TRBV28
cdr3_aa: CASANRGFANEQFF
cdr3_nt: TGTGCCAGCGCCAACAGGGGTTTCGCGAATGAGCAGTTCTTC

d_call: TRBD1
j_call: TRBJ2-1
clone_size: NA
v_call: TRBV3-1/TRBV3-2
cdr3_aa: CASSQDGGQGFYNEQFF
cdr3_nt: TGTGCCAGCAGCCAAGATGGGGGACAGGGTTTCTACAATGAGCAGTTCTTC

d_call: NA
j_call: TRBJ1-6
clone_size: once
v_call: TRBV2
cdr3_aa: CASGDNSPLHF
cdr3_nt: TGTGCGTCGGGTGATAATTCACCCCTCCACTTT

d_call: TRBD1
j_call: TRBJ1-5
clone_size: NA
v_call: TRBV7-9
cdr3_aa: CASSFGDSFNQPQHF
cdr3_nt: TGTGCCAGCAGCTTTGGGGACAGCTTCAATCAGCCCCAGCATTTT

d_call: TRBD1
j_call: TRBJ2-1
clone_size: NA
v_call: TRBV25-1
cdr3_aa: CASSVRDRVNEQFF
cdr3_nt: TGTGCCAGCAGTGTCCGGGACAGGGTTAATGAGCAGTTCTTC

d_call: TRBD1
j_call: TRBJ1-1
clone_size: NA
v_call: TRBV4-2
cdr3_aa: CASSRQGARTEAFF
cdr3_nt: TGTGCCAGCAGCCGACAGGGGGCGCGCACTGAAGCTTTCTTT

d_call: NA
j_call: TRBJ1-4
clone_size: NA
v_call: TRBV5-6
cdr3_aa: CASSSGHNEKLFF
cdr3_nt: TGTGCCAGCAGCTCGGGACATAATGAAAAACTGTTTTTT

d_call: TRBD2
j_call: TRBJ2-7
clone_size: once
v_call: TRBV27
cdr3_aa: CASSHGLDVTYEQYF
cdr3_nt: TGTGCCAGCAGTCATGGACTAGATGTAACCTACGAGCAGTACTTC

d_call: NA
j_call: TRBJ1-1
clone_size: NA
v_call: TRBV27
cdr3_aa: CASSPVQVYPEAFF
cdr3_nt: TGTGCCAGCAGCCCGGTACAGGTATACCCTGAAGCTTTCTTT

d_call: TRBD1
j_call: TRBJ2-7
clone_size: NA
v_call: TRBV27
cdr3_aa: CASRSPGQGLSYEQYF
cdr3_nt: TGTGCCAGCAGATCTCCGGGACAGGGGCTTTCCTACGAGCAGTACTTC

d_call: TRBD1
j_call: TRBJ2-7
clone_size: NA
v_call: TRBV28
cdr3_aa: CASTGTGTSSYEQYF
cdr3_nt: TGTGCCAGCACAGGGACAGGGACCAGCTCCTACGAGCAGTACTTC

d_call: NA
j_call: TRBJ1-6
clone_size: NA
v_call: TRBV19
cdr3_aa: CASSIKEGRNSPLHF
cdr3_nt: TGTGCCAGTAGTATAAAGGAGGGCCGGAATTCACCCCTCCACTTT